The present T cell receptor (beta chain) was sequenced within a study of T cell responses to AZD1222 COVID-19 vaccine. Germline V lookup: CDR1 SQVTM, CDR2 ANQGSEA. The length of the CDR3 is 17 residues. The trim removed 3 bases at V and 4 bases at J, leaving 13 bases unmatched. Method: immunoSEQ multiplex PCR; TCRdb's copy keeps in-frame clones and lacks some. The sample has 100,000 to 150,000 clones, approximately 91% seen once; the top ten hold about 1%. This TCR came from an adult who received the AZD1222 COVID-19 vaccine. Sequenced material: peripheral blood, taken 28 days after the second AZD1222 dose. The gene calls are TRBV29-1 and TRBJ1-4; TRBD1 matches 8 bases. CDR3 region: CSVENDRQGWFNEKLFF. CDR3 nucleotides: TGCAGCGTTGAGAATGACCGACAGGGGTGGTTTAATGAAAAACTGTTTTTT.